These T cell receptor beta chains were read from a single sample in a study of Ad26.COV2.S vaccination and SARS-CoV-2 variants. TCRdb's copy holds only in-frame clones and misses some; the assay was immunoSEQ multiplex PCR. The sample lists 430,000 or so clones; 75% to 90% were seen once. Source: peripheral blood, taken in a trial of Ad26.COV2.S vaccine versus placebo. All receptors come from a person aged 18-65 years who received the Ad26.COV2.S COVID-19 vaccine or a placebo. The CDR3 runs from the conserved cysteine through the conserved F or W. The order of the fields is V gene, clone size, D gene, J gene, CDR3 DNA, CDR3 protein. The D gene is left open where the match is weak. The listing skips clone size in some rows; elsewhere it reads once, few, many or a size class.

v_gene: TRBV19
abundance: NA
d_gene: NA
j_gene: TRBJ2-3
CDR3nt: TGTGCCAGTAATAAACCCTACACAGATACGCAGTATTTT
CDR3aa: CASNKPYTDTQYF

v_gene: TRBV3-1/TRBV3-2
abundance: NA
d_gene: TRBD1
j_gene: TRBJ1-1
CDR3nt: TGTGCCAGCAGCCATTCGGACAGGGGGAACACTGAAGCTTTCTTT
CDR3aa: CASSHSDRGNTEAFF

v_gene: TRBV3-1/TRBV3-2
abundance: NA
d_gene: TRBD2
j_gene: TRBJ2-3
CDR3nt: TGTGCCAGCAGACGGACTAGCGGGAGCACAGATACGCAGTATTTT
CDR3aa: CASRRTSGSTDTQYF

v_gene: TRBV19
abundance: once
d_gene: TRBD1
j_gene: TRBJ1-1
CDR3nt: TGTGCCAGTAGGACAGGGTTGACTGAAGCTTTCTTT
CDR3aa: CASRTGLTEAFF

v_gene: TRBV7-9
abundance: NA
d_gene: NA
j_gene: TRBJ2-3
CDR3nt: TGTGCCAGCAGACGCGCCCGGGAAGATACGCAGTATTTT
CDR3aa: CASRRAREDTQYF

v_gene: TRBV28
abundance: once
d_gene: NA
j_gene: TRBJ1-3
CDR3nt: TGTGCCAGCAGCCTCAGGGAGCTCTCTGGAAACACCATATATTTT
CDR3aa: CASSLRELSGNTIYF

v_gene: TRBV5-6
abundance: NA
d_gene: NA
j_gene: TRBJ2-5
CDR3nt: TGTGCCAGCAGCCGAGTCGGACAGACCCAGTACTTC
CDR3aa: CASSRVGQTQYF

v_gene: TRBV11-2
abundance: once
d_gene: TRBD1
j_gene: TRBJ1-1
CDR3nt: TGTGCCAGCAGCCTAGAGACAGGGATCAACACTGAAGCTTTCTTT
CDR3aa: CASSLETGINTEAFF

v_gene: TRBV30
abundance: NA
d_gene: NA
j_gene: TRBJ1-2
CDR3nt: TGTGCCTGGAGTTCCTCCCCTGACAGGCATGGCTACACCTTC
CDR3aa: CAWSSSPDRHGYTF

v_gene: TRBV12-3/TRBV12-4
abundance: NA
d_gene: NA
j_gene: TRBJ1-2
CDR3nt: TGTGCCAGCTTCAAAGGACTCTATGGCTACACCTTC
CDR3aa: CASFKGLYGYTF

v_gene: TRBV18
abundance: NA
d_gene: NA
j_gene: TRBJ1-6
CDR3nt: TGTGCCAGCTCATCCGGGGGGCTTATTACACCCCTCCACTTT
CDR3aa: CASSSGGLITPLHF

v_gene: TRBV11-3
abundance: NA
d_gene: NA
j_gene: TRBJ2-3
CDR3nt: TGTGCCAGCAGCTTAGATACAGATACGCAGTATTTT
CDR3aa: CASSLDTDTQYF

v_gene: TRBV4-1
abundance: NA
d_gene: NA
j_gene: TRBJ1-1
CDR3nt: TGCGCCCGCCACCCGGGGGTGGTATACACTGAAGCTTTCTTT
CDR3aa: CARHPGVVYTEAFF

v_gene: TRBV30
abundance: once
d_gene: NA
j_gene: TRBJ2-2
CDR3nt: TGTGCCTGGAGTATGTTCTGGGGGGGCCTGACCGGGGAGCTGTTTTTT
CDR3aa: CAWSMFWGGLTGELFF

v_gene: TRBV7-7
abundance: NA
d_gene: NA
j_gene: TRBJ2-5
CDR3nt: TGTGCCAGCAGCCCTAGCAGCGGACCGGAGGAGACCCAGTACTTC
CDR3aa: CASSPSSGPEETQYF

v_gene: TRBV3-1/TRBV3-2
abundance: once
d_gene: TRBD2
j_gene: TRBJ2-3
CDR3nt: TGTGCCAGCCGGGACTACGGGACAGATACGCAGTATTTT
CDR3aa: CASRDYGTDTQYF

v_gene: TRBV5-1
abundance: NA
d_gene: NA
j_gene: TRBJ2-2
CDR3nt: TGCGCCAGCAGCTTCTTACAGAACATGAGGAGCACCGGGGAGCTGTTTTTT
CDR3aa: CASSFLQNMRSTGELFF

v_gene: TRBV9
abundance: NA
d_gene: TRBD2
j_gene: TRBJ2-1
CDR3nt: TGTGCCAGCAGCGTAGCGAGCGGGGCTTCCTACAATGAGCAGTTCTTC
CDR3aa: CASSVASGASYNEQFF

v_gene: TRBV9
abundance: NA
d_gene: NA
j_gene: TRBJ1-2
CDR3nt: TGTGCCAGCAGCGATCGGACAAACTATGGCTACACCTTC
CDR3aa: CASSDRTNYGYTF

v_gene: TRBV7-8
abundance: NA
d_gene: NA
j_gene: TRBJ1-1
CDR3nt: TGTGCCAGCAGCTTAATGGGAAGGGCCTCGAACACTGAAGCTTTCTTT
CDR3aa: CASSLMGRASNTEAFF

v_gene: TRBV5-5
abundance: NA
d_gene: NA
j_gene: TRBJ2-7
CDR3nt: TGTGCCAGCAGCTATCTTGGCACTTACGAGCAGTACTTC
CDR3aa: CASSYLGTYEQYF

v_gene: TRBV4-3
abundance: NA
d_gene: NA
j_gene: TRBJ2-1
CDR3nt: TGCGCCAGCAGCCGCGGGGAATTGTACAATGAGCAGTTCTTC
CDR3aa: CASSRGELYNEQFF

v_gene: TRBV5-1
abundance: NA
d_gene: TRBD1
j_gene: TRBJ1-1
CDR3nt: TGCGCCAGCAGCTTGATGAGCGGGACAGGGTATGTAGCTGAAGCTTTCTTT
CDR3aa: CASSLMSGTGYVAEAFF

v_gene: TRBV3-1/TRBV3-2
abundance: NA
d_gene: NA
j_gene: TRBJ1-4
CDR3nt: TGTGCCAGCAGCTACCGTGCAACTAATGAAAAACTGTTTTTT
CDR3aa: CASSYRATNEKLFF

v_gene: TRBV2
abundance: few
d_gene: TRBD1
j_gene: TRBJ1-5
CDR3nt: TGTGCCAGCAGTTCACAGGGGGCTCAGCCCCAGCATTTT
CDR3aa: CASSSQGAQPQHF

v_gene: TRBV12-3/TRBV12-4
abundance: NA
d_gene: NA
j_gene: TRBJ1-2
CDR3nt: TGTGCCAGCAGCCCCGGGGCCTATGGCTACACCTTC
CDR3aa: CASSPGAYGYTF

v_gene: TRBV5-4
abundance: NA
d_gene: NA
j_gene: TRBJ1-2
CDR3nt: TGTGCCAGCAGCTTATCGATGCAACAGCCAAAGGGCTACACCTTC
CDR3aa: CASSLSMQQPKGYTF

v_gene: TRBV6-6
abundance: once
d_gene: NA
j_gene: TRBJ2-7
CDR3nt: TGTGCCTCTGGGCTCTACGAGCAGTACTTC
CDR3aa: CASGLYEQYF

v_gene: TRBV5-1
abundance: NA
d_gene: TRBD1
j_gene: TRBJ1-1
CDR3nt: TGCGCCAGCAGTTTGGACAGGATGAACACTGAAGCTTTCTTT
CDR3aa: CASSLDRMNTEAFF

v_gene: TRBV5-1
abundance: NA
d_gene: TRBD2
j_gene: TRBJ2-2
CDR3nt: TGCGCCAGCAGCTTCTTAACCGGGACTAGCGGGGCCACCGGGGAGCTGTTTTTT
CDR3aa: CASSFLTGTSGATGELFF